One sample yielded the 19 T cell receptor beta chains listed below, sequenced in a study of blood T cell repertoires in COVID-19. Some clones are missing from TCRdb's copy, which holds only in-frame ones; the method was immunoSEQ multiplex PCR. The sample has more than 300,000 clones, 88% seen once. Material for sequencing was PBMCs or T cells enriched from blood (not recorded which). The source is a young woman who had recovered from COVID-19.

The rearrangement links TRBV7-2 to TRBJ2-3, with 10 bases aligning to TRBD2. V lost 4 bases, J lost 7 bases, and 14 bases stayed unmatched. The CDR3 contains 17 residues. Per the germline V gene, CDR1 is SGHTA and CDR2 is FQGNSA. The CDR3, as DNA: TGTGCCAGCAGCTACGCAGGGGGTAGCGGGGGGTGGTATACGCAGTATTTT. Amino acids: CASSYAGGSGGWYTQYF.

The J gene is TRBJ2-1, the V gene TRBV18; tentative D call: TRBD2 (6 bases). The CDR3 sequence is 17 residues long. Trimming removed 3 bases from V and 2 bases from J, with 17 bases in between. Germline values: CDR1 KGHSH, CDR2 LQKENI. CDR3 nucleotide sequence: TGTGCCAGCTCACCGGAGGGGATAGAGGGAACCTACAATGAGCAGTTCTTC. Encoded protein: CASSPEGIEGTYNEQFF.

The chain links TRBV19 to TRBJ1-2; D may be TRBD1 (6 bases). Germline V lookup: CDR1 LNHDA, CDR2 SQIVND (reference sequence). V lost 2 bases and J lost 4, with 11 bases in between. The CDR3 is 14 amino acids. CDR3 bases: TGTGCCAGTAGTATATCTGGGGGCAGCTATGGCTACACCTTC. Translating gives CASSISGGSYGYTF.

In nucleotides, the CDR3 is TGTGCCAGCAGCGTTGGGACAGGATCCATTTATAATTCACCCCTCCACTTT. Its protein is CASSVGTGSIYNSPLHF. The V gene is TRBV9, the J gene TRBJ1-6, with 8 bases matching TRBD1. CDR3 length: 17 residues. Looked up from germline, CDR1 is SGDLS and CDR2 is YYNGEE. V lost 2 bases to trimming and J lost 4 bases; unmatched junction nucleotides: 8.

J is TRBJ1-1 and V is TRBV24-1; 8 bases agree with TRBD1. Germline CDR1 is KGHDR and CDR2 is SFDVKD. Germline trimming cut 2 bases from V and 3 bases from J; bases unmatched to any gene: 10. This CDR3 spans 17 amino acids. CDR3 nucleotide sequence: TGTGCCACCAGTGATTCGATCCCGACGGACAGGGACACTGAAGCTTTCTTT. It specifies CATSDSIPTDRDTEAFF.

This chain links TRBV3-1 (or the pseudogene TRBV3-2) with TRBJ1-1; D call uncertain. The CDR3 covers 12 residues. V lost 5 bases to trimming and J lost 12 bases, with 16 bases between them. Germline V gene lookup returns CDR1 LGHDT and CDR2 YNNKEL (reference sequence). In nucleotides, the CDR3 is TGTGCCAGCAGCGGAAGGACTAGGGTACCTTTCTTT. Encoded protein: CASSGRTRVPFF.

CDR3 sequence (DNA): TGTGCCAGCAAGAAAACAGGGAATCTGGATGGCTACACCTTC. Amino acid sequence: CASKKTGNLDGYTF. The chain couples TRBV14 to TRBJ1-2, with a tentative D call TRBD1 (6 bases). The CDR3 runs 14 residues. The germline V and J ends were trimmed by 7 bases and 6 bases, with 18 bases remaining between them. CDR1 is SGHDN, CDR2 FVKESK, per germline.

This chain's CDR3 is CAWSEMGGVTDTQYF. The CDR3 bases are TGTGCCTGGAGTGAAATGGGCGGGGTCACAGATACGCAGTATTTT. The chain has TRBV30 and TRBJ2-3, with D maybe TRBD2 (6 bases). The CDR3 covers 15 residues. The ends were cut back, 1 base at V and 2 bases at J, with 13 bases in the middle. The germline V gene encodes CDR1 GTSNPN and CDR2 SVGIG (reference sequence).

V is TRBV7-8 and J is TRBJ1-5, with D unresolved. The V and J ends lost 0 bases and 2 bases respectively, with 11 bases between them. CDR3 length: 16 amino acids. The germline CDR1 and CDR2 sequences are SGHVS and FQNEAQ. The CDR3 is CASSLALGLGNQPQHF. In nucleotides, the CDR3 is TGTGCCAGCAGCTTAGCTCTCGGGTTGGGCAATCAGCCCCAGCATTTT.

In its sample, this clone was seen once. The chain couples TRBV27 to TRBJ2-1; TRBD2 agrees at 7 bases. J lost 12 bases, V lost 2 bases, and 16 bases had no gene match. The CDR3 runs 16 residues. Germline values: CDR1 MNHEY, CDR2 SMNVEV (reference sequence). CDR3 region: CASSLSAPQMREGQFF. In nucleotides, the CDR3 is TGTGCCAGCAGTTTAAGTGCCCCCCAAATGAGGGAGGGGCAGTTCTTC.

The chain is built from TRBV10-1 and TRBJ2-3; tentative D call: TRBD2 (5 bases). V shed 2 bases and J shed 3 bases, with 12 bases lying between them. The V gene's germline CDR1 is WNHNN and CDR2 SYGVQD (reference sequence). There are 15 residues in the CDR3. The CDR3 reads CASSEARVGTDTQYF. In nucleotides, the CDR3 is TGCGCCAGCAGTGAGGCGCGGGTAGGAACAGATACGCAGTATTTT.

The gene calls are TRBV11-2 and TRBJ2-1; 9 bases agree with TRBD1. The CDR3 sequence is 16 residues long. CDR1 and CDR2 (germline): SGHAT, FQNNGV. The V and J ends lost 5 bases and 0 bases, in that order; junction bases with no gene match: 5. The CDR3 spells CASSQMTGGSYNEQFF. As DNA, the CDR3 is TGTGCCAGCAGCCAAATGACAGGGGGCTCCTACAATGAGCAGTTCTTC.

The rearrangement uses TRBV3-1 (or the pseudogene TRBV3-2) and TRBJ2-3, with TRBD2 matching 7 bases. Germline V gives CDR1 LGHDT, CDR2 YNNKEL (reference sequence). The CDR3 loop spans 17 amino acids. V gave up 0 bases and J gave up 2 bases; unmatched junction bases: 8. Here the CDR3 DNA reads TGTGCCAGCAGCCAAGAAACCGGCGGGGGTATCACAGATACGCAGTATTTT. Translating it yields CASSQETGGGITDTQYF.

The chain has TRBV9 and TRBJ2-5; no clear D gene. Germline V gives CDR1 SGDLS, CDR2 YYNGEE. V lost 0 bases to trimming and J lost 2 bases, with 11 bases between them. This CDR3 region has 15 residues. The CDR3 DNA reads as TGTGCCAGCAGCGTAGGACACAGTACTCAAGAGACCCAGTACTTC. Translation gives CASSVGHSTQETQYF.

Only one count was recorded for this clone. This rearrangement joins TRBV7-9 to TRBJ2-3; the D gene is possibly TRBD2 (5 bases). The germline V gene encodes CDR1 SEHNR and CDR2 FQNEAQ (reference sequence). V dropped 0 bases and J dropped 1 base, with 5 bases sitting between them. The CDR3 is 14 residues long. DNA for the CDR3: TGTGCCAGCAGCTTAGCTAGCGGCACAGATACGCAGTATTTT. Amino acid sequence: CASSLASGTDTQYF.

This clone was detected only once. V is TRBV19 and J is TRBJ1-2; 11 bases map to TRBD1. Germline values: CDR1 LNHDA, CDR2 SQIVND (reference sequence). CDR3 length equals 13 residues. With 6 bases clipped from V and 6 bases from J, the junction kept 3 bases outside the gene matches. The chain's CDR3 is CASSLDRGHGYTF. DNA of the CDR3: TGTGCCAGTAGCTTGGACAGGGGGCATGGCTACACCTTC.

The J gene is TRBJ2-7, the V gene TRBV5-1; no definite D call. Trimming removed 5 bases at V and 4 bases at J, with 7 bases between. Germline V lookup: CDR1 SGHRS, CDR2 YFSETQ. The CDR3 sequence is 11 residues long. The CDR3 nucleotides read TGCGCCAGCAGAGACTCGTACGAGCAGTACTTC. Protein: CASRDSYEQYF.

This clone has just one count. The J gene is TRBJ2-5, the V gene TRBV5-6, with D possibly TRBD2 on 5 matching bases. Trimming removed 2 bases at V and 5 bases at J, with 7 bases between. The CDR3 has 12 residues. From germline, CDR1 is SGHDT and CDR2 YYEEEE. The CDR3 DNA is TGTGCCAGCAGCTTTCCGGGGGAGACCCAGTACTTC. It codes for CASSFPGETQYF.

The genes are TRBV6-6 and TRBJ1-2; the D gene is possibly TRBD1 (6 bases). CDR1 is MNHNY, CDR2 SVGAGI, per germline (reference sequence). Trimming removed 10 bases at V and 4 bases at J, with 16 bases between. The CDR3 length is 13 residues. The CDR3 DNA reads TGTGCCATCAGGACAGCGCTTGGCTATGGCTACACCTTC. Translating gives CAIRTALGYGYTF.